A single sample is the source of the 30 T cell receptor beta chains below, sequenced in a study of shared clonotypes between healthy human individuals. Here immunoSEQ multiplex PCR was the method, and the copy in TCRdb shows in-frame clones only, minus some. Of some 2,400,000 clones listed, under 97% were seen once; the top ten hold 0.1% to 0.15%. The source material was naive CD4+ T cells sorted from blood. Subset specified: CD45RA+ positively selected. These receptors were collected from a man aged 18 to 30 in good health.

Turning to this clone: The same CDR3 is also encoded by other DNA sequences in this sample. The V gene is TRBV7-2, the J gene TRBJ2-2; D ambiguous. Germline V gene sequence: CDR1 SGHTA, CDR2 FQGNSA. The CDR3 has 13 amino acids. V was trimmed by 5 bases and J by 4 bases, leaving 8 bases between them. The CDR3 spells CASSVQGTGELFF. The CDR3 DNA sequence: TGTGCCAGCAGCGTACAAGGCACCGGGGAGCTGTTTTTT.

The chain uses TRBV10-3 and TRBJ2-5, with TRBD1 matching over 8 bases. This CDR3 has 15 amino acids. The V gene's germline CDR1 is ENHRY and CDR2 SYGVKD. J gave up 5 bases and V 7 bases, and 12 bases lay outside the gene matches. The DNA of the CDR3 is TGTGCCATCAAACCGGACAGGGCAAGAGGGGAGACCCAGTACTTC. As protein: CAIKPDRARGETQYF.

The V and J genes are TRBV2 and TRBJ1-2; D call uncertain. CDR1 is SNHLY, CDR2 FYNNEI, per germline. V was trimmed by 7 bases and J by 8 bases, leaving 14 bases between them. This CDR3 is 12 amino acids long. The CDR3 is CASKGGEEGYTF. DNA of the CDR3: TGTGCCAGCAAGGGTGGGGAGGAGGGCTACACCTTC.

The chain has TRBV5-1 and TRBJ2-1; D may correspond to TRBD1 or TRBD2 (5 bases each). Germline CDR1 and CDR2: SGHRS and YFSETQ. The CDR3 consists of 15 residues. Trimming pared 4 bases from V and 2 bases from J, leaving 13 bases between. DNA for the CDR3: TGCGCCAGCAGCCCTGAGGGGATACCCTACAATGAGCAGTTCTTC. Its protein product is CASSPEGIPYNEQFF.

The genes are TRBV18 and TRBJ1-1; 8 bases agree with TRBD1. The length of the CDR3 is 14 residues. Germline V gene lookup returns CDR1 KGHSH and CDR2 LQKENI. Trimming at V came to 4 bases and at J to 11 bases, leaving 12 bases not matched to a gene. The CDR3 nucleotides read TGTGCCAGCTCACTACTGACCGGACAGGGTGGGGCTTTCTTT. Residues: CASSLLTGQGGAFF.

The chain recombines TRBV6-5 with TRBJ1-6, with a weak D call TRBD1 (6 bases). Trimming shortened V by 6 bases and J by 2 bases, and 8 bases separated the two germline ends. The CDR3 has 14 amino acids. Germline values: CDR1 MNHEY, CDR2 SVGAGI. CDR3 sequence reads: CASRRTAYNSPLHF. The DNA for the CDR3 is TGTGCCAGCAGACGGACAGCCTATAATTCACCCCTCCACTTT.

Comments on this clone: The sample has other DNA sequences that encode this CDR3 too. DNA for the CDR3: TGTGCCAGCAGTCGACAGGGAACAGATACGCAGTATTTT. Protein: CASSRQGTDTQYF. The chain employs TRBV6-5 and TRBJ2-3; 7 bases fit TRBD1. Germline CDR1 is MNHEY and CDR2 is SVGAGI. Trimming removed 5 bases from V and 3 bases from J; junction bases left unmatched: 2. The CDR3 is 13 amino acids.

As to this clone: Mismatch with germline at one junction end may stem from a read error. The chain recombines TRBV7-6 with TRBJ2-3; D is tentatively TRBD1 or TRBD2 (5 bases each). The germline gives CDR1 SGHVS, CDR2 FNYEAQ. The length of the CDR3 is 13 residues. The CDR3 nucleotides are TGTGCCAGCAGCCCTAGAATTGGGGCCAGGAGGTCCTTT. It specifies CASSPRIGARRSF.

This chain connects TRBV27 to TRBJ2-1; the D call may be TRBD1 or TRBD2 (6 bases each). There are 15 residues in the CDR3. Germline CDR1 reads MNHEY; CDR2 reads SMNVEV (reference sequence). The V and J ends lost 3 bases and 0 bases respectively, with 9 bases between them. DNA for the CDR3: TGTGCCAGCAGTTTCGGGGGCCTCTCCTACAATGAGCAGTTCTTC. It encodes CASSFGGLSYNEQFF.

The CDR3: CASSLVASGDFYEQYF. As DNA, the CDR3 is TGTGCCAGCAGCTTAGTGGCTAGCGGGGATTTCTACGAGCAGTACTTC. V is TRBV7-2 and J is TRBJ2-7, with TRBD2 identical over 9 bases. This CDR3 comprises 16 residues. Germline V gene data show CDR1 as SGHTA and CDR2 as FQGNSA. V lost 1 base, J lost 3 bases, and 7 bases stayed unmatched.

The chain employs TRBV25-1 and TRBJ2-3, with 9 bases matching TRBD2. Looked up from germline, CDR1 is MGHDK and CDR2 is SYGVNS. The CDR3 is 17 residues long. The V gene end was trimmed by 1 base and the J gene end by 3 bases; junction bases not matched to a gene: 8. DNA of the CDR3: TGTGCCAGCAGTGAATGGGGCGGGGGGGCAATAACAGATACGCAGTATTTT. Translated: CASSEWGGGAITDTQYF.

For this clone: Other DNA sequences in this sample translate to the same CDR3. The chain is built from TRBV2 and TRBJ2-3; TRBD1 might be the D (6 bases). Deletions cut 3 bases from V and 2 bases from J, with 9 bases between. CDR1 and CDR2 from the germline V gene are SNHLY and FYNNEI. The CDR3 length is 14 residues. The CDR3 loop is CASSEDRFTDTQYF. The CDR3 DNA is TGTGCCAGCAGTGAGGACAGATTCACAGATACGCAGTATTTT.

This chain connects TRBV10-3 to TRBJ1-2; D ambiguous. This CDR3 has 13 amino acids. Per germline, CDR1 ENHRY and CDR2 SYGVKD. The ends were cut back, 10 bases at V and 7 bases at J, with 19 bases in the middle. CDR3 DNA sequence: TGTGCCACTAGGGTCTTTGGAGGGCCTGGCTACACCTTC. It is translated as CATRVFGGPGYTF.

This chain links TRBV7-3 with TRBJ1-2; D ambiguous. Trimming removed 5 bases at V and 1 base at J, with 8 bases between. The V gene's germline CDR1 is SGHTA and CDR2 FQGTGA. This CDR3 comprises 13 residues. The CDR3 protein is CASSPGVNYGYTF. The CDR3 bases are TGTGCCAGCAGCCCGGGAGTTAACTATGGCTACACCTTC.

V and J are TRBV6-5 and TRBJ2-7, with 7 bases lining up with TRBD1. Trimming took 5 bases from V and 3 from J; bases not matched to a gene: 10. CDR3 length equals 15 residues. The V gene's germline CDR1 is MNHEY and CDR2 SVGAGI. The CDR3 bases are TGTGCCAGCAGTCCCCGAGGGGGCGCATACTACGAGCAGTACTTC. Its protein product is CASSPRGGAYYEQYF.

This sequence joins TRBV14 and TRBJ1-3; the D gene is possibly TRBD1 (5 bases). CDR3 length: 16 amino acids. Trimming pared 0 bases from V and 2 bases from J, leaving 11 bases between. Germline loops: CDR1 SGHDN, CDR2 FVKESK. The DNA of the CDR3 is TGTGCCAGCAGCCAAGAAAGGGGATTTACTGGAAACACCATATATTTT. Amino acid sequence: CASSQERGFTGNTIYF.

The rearrangement uses TRBV27 and TRBJ1-5; tentatively, D is TRBD1 (5 bases). The germline V and J ends were trimmed by 5 bases and 2 bases, with 13 bases remaining between them. The germline V gene encodes CDR1 MNHEY and CDR2 SMNVEV (reference sequence). CDR3 length: 15 amino acids. The CDR3 DNA sequence: TGTGCCAGCAGTCCGGGGGGGTCAGGCAATCAGCCCCAGCATTTT. Protein product: CASSPGGSGNQPQHF.

The chain combines TRBV7-9 with TRBJ2-4, with a tentative D call TRBD1 (5 bases). In germline, CDR1 is SEHNR, CDR2 FQNEAQ (reference sequence). CDR3 length: 16 residues. Trimming removed 2 bases from V and 7 bases from J, with 18 bases in between. The CDR3 DNA sequence: TGTGCCAGCAGCTTAATCCGCGACAGAATAGGGAACATTCAGTACTTC. Its translation is CASSLIRDRIGNIQYF.

The chain carries TRBV5-4 and TRBJ2-5, with D possibly TRBD1 on 6 matching bases. V lost 3 bases to trimming and J lost 4 bases, with 13 bases between them. The CDR3 totals 14 residues. Germline CDR1 is SGHNT and CDR2 is YYREEE (reference sequence). This chain's CDR3 is CASSSTGQIETQYF. As DNA, the CDR3 is TGTGCCAGCAGCTCGACAGGACAAATAGAGACCCAGTACTTC.

This chain joins TRBV6-6 and TRBJ2-7; 11 nucleotides match TRBD2. J lost 2 bases, V lost 4 bases, and 1 base had no gene match. This CDR3 contains 14 residues. Germline V gene lookup returns CDR1 MNHNY and CDR2 SVGAGI (reference sequence). The CDR3 sequence is CASSLAGGAYEQYF. CDR3 nucleotides: TGTGCCAGCAGTTTAGCGGGAGGGGCCTACGAGCAGTACTTC.

The V call is TRBV28, the J call TRBJ2-7; 8 nucleotides match TRBD1. The CDR3 consists of 14 residues. With 5 bases clipped from V and 6 bases from J, the junction kept 9 bases outside the gene matches. Germline CDR1 is MDHEN and CDR2 is SYDVKM. CDR3 DNA sequence: TGTGCCAGCAGTACGGGGACAGGTGGTGGCGAGCAGTACTTC. Translated, it gives CASSTGTGGGEQYF. The full variable domain, completed using reference TRBV28 and TRBJ2-7, is DVKVTQSSRYLVKRTGEKVFLECVQDMDHENMFWYRQDPGLGLRLIYFSYDVKMKEKGDIPEGYSVSREKKERFSLILESASTNQTSMYLCASSTGTGGGEQYFGPGTRLTVT.

The chain carries TRBV2 and TRBJ1-5; 10 bases line up with TRBD1. The CDR3 has 14 amino acids. Germline trimming cut 6 bases from V and 4 bases from J; bases unmatched to any gene: 3. The germline V gene has CDR1 SNHLY and CDR2 FYNNEI. Written as DNA, the CDR3 is TGTGCCAGCAGGACGGGACAGGGGAATCAGCCCCAGCATTTT. Its protein product is CASRTGQGNQPQHF.

The genes are TRBV6-1 and TRBJ1-2; a weak D match, TRBD1 (5 bases). The CDR3 runs 13 residues. The V gene's germline CDR1 is MNHNS and CDR2 SASEGT. The germline V and J ends were trimmed by 11 bases and 4 bases, with 17 bases remaining between them. Here the CDR3 DNA reads TGTGCCCTAGGGGCCGCAGCTACCTATGGCTACACCTTC. This encodes CALGAAATYGYTF.

The rearrangement links TRBV28 to TRBJ1-2, with D unresolved. V was clipped by 10 bases and J by 5 bases, with 11 bases between them. Per germline, CDR1 MDHEN and CDR2 SYDVKM. This CDR3 region has 11 residues. The CDR3 DNA reads as TGTGCCACCTCAGATAAGTATGGCTACACCTTC. This codes for CATSDKYGYTF.

About this clone: At the DNA level, this CDR3 is encoded by other sequences in the same sample as well. The rearrangement links TRBV6-6 to TRBJ2-2, with unresolved D. From germline, CDR1 is MNHNY and CDR2 SVGAGI (reference sequence). This CDR3 is built from 13 residues. Trimming pared 0 bases from V and 4 bases from J, leaving 3 bases between. The CDR3 is CASSYSATGELFF. The CDR3 DNA sequence: TGTGCCAGCAGTTACTCTGCCACCGGGGAGCTGTTTTTT.

V is TRBV7-2 and J is TRBJ2-1, with D tentatively TRBD1 (7 bases). V was trimmed by 5 bases and J by 7 bases, leaving 15 bases between them. The CDR3 contains 14 residues. CDR1 SGHTA and CDR2 FQGNSA come from the germline V gene. For the CDR3, the DNA is TGTGCCAGCAGCAGAACAGGGGCGGGGAATGAGCAGTTCTTC. Its translation: CASSRTGAGNEQFF. Based on the CDR3 plus reference TRBV7-2 and TRBJ2-1, the full variable domain is GAGVSQSPSNKVTEKGKDVELRCDPISGHTALYWYRQSLGQGLEFLIYFQGNSAPDKSGLPSDRFSAERTGGSVSTLTIQRTQQEDSAVYLCASSRTGAGNEQFFGPGTRLTVL.

This chain joins TRBV5-1 and TRBJ1-6; D gene uncertain. Germline CDR1 reads SGHRS; CDR2 reads YFSETQ. The V gene lost 0 bases and the J gene lost 10 bases, with 8 bases spanning the gap. CDR3 length: 13 residues. This chain's CDR3 is CASSLDVLSPLHF. The CDR3 nucleotides are TGCGCCAGCAGCTTGGATGTCTTGTCACCCCTCCACTTT. Full variable domain (missing parts from reference TRBV5-1 and TRBJ1-6): KAGVTQTPRYLIKTRGQQVTLSCSPISGHRSVSWYQQTPGQGLQFLFEYFSETQRNKGNFPGRFSGRQFSNSRSEMNVSTLELGDSALYLCASSLDVLSPLHFGNGTRLTVT.

The chain joins TRBV7-9 to TRBJ2-2, with TRBD2 matching over 9 bases. J lost 3 bases, V lost 1 base, and 6 bases had no gene match. CDR1 and CDR2 from the germline V gene are SEHNR and FQNEAQ (reference sequence). This CDR3 spans 17 amino acids. The CDR3 here is CASSLDPLAGYTGELFF. In DNA, the CDR3 is TGTGCCAGCAGCTTAGACCCCCTAGCGGGGTACACCGGGGAGCTGTTTTTT.

The chain is built from TRBV5-1 and TRBJ1-6, with 7 bases lining up with TRBD1. The CDR3 runs 14 residues. Losses at the gene ends were 3 bases for V and 9 bases for J; bases not matched to a gene: 6. Germline V lookup: CDR1 SGHRS, CDR2 YFSETQ. The CDR3 sequence is CASSSQGVGSPLHF. The CDR3 DNA reads TGCGCCAGCAGCTCCCAGGGGGTCGGTTCACCCCTCCACTTT.

The gene calls are TRBV5-1 and TRBJ2-5; 7 bases map to TRBD1. Germline values: CDR1 SGHRS, CDR2 YFSETQ. After removal of 6 bases from V and 2 bases from J, the junction contained 10 bases not matched to a gene. This CDR3 region has 15 residues. CDR3 region: CASTHRQGGQETQYF. For the CDR3, the DNA is TGCGCCAGCACCCATAGACAGGGTGGGCAAGAGACCCAGTACTTC.